The 3 T cell receptor beta chains listed next were all sequenced from one sample in a study of T cells after yellow fever vaccination. TCRdb reprocessed the 5' RACE reads via MiXCR and lists one record per CDR3 protein. The table includes approximately 260,000 distinct CDR3 sequences, approximately 5.2% detected once. Sequencing was performed on CD4+ T cells sorted from PBMCs, taken on the day of the yellow fever booster vaccination. Receptors originate from a man younger than 35 who received the YFV17D yellow fever vaccine.

This clonotype was seen repeatedly, ten times or more. One junction end disagrees with the germline gene, perhaps due to a read error. This chain connects TRBV5-1 to TRBJ1-1; D is uncertain. Germline V gene sequence: CDR1 SGHRS, CDR2 YFSETQ. The CDR3 length is 14 residues. The CDR3 bases are TGTGCCAGCAGCTTAGGACCGGGAAACACTGAAGCTTTCTTT. It codes for CASSLGPGNTEAFF.

This clonotype was seen a few times. The chain carries TRBV11-2 and TRBJ2-2; TRBD1 aligns across 9 bases. Germline loops: CDR1 SGHAT, CDR2 FQNNGV. This CDR3 region has 17 residues. The J segment lost 3 bases and the V segment lost 3 bases, leaving 8 bases of the junction unmatched. CDR3 protein: CASSLGSGTGYTGELFF. The CDR3 coding sequence is TGTGCCAGCAGCTTGGGATCCGGGACAGGGTACACCGGGGAGCTGTTTTTT.

This chain links TRBV7-2 with TRBJ2-7, with D hard to call. In germline, CDR1 is SGHTA, CDR2 FQGNSA. The V and J ends lost 0 bases and 0 bases respectively, with 9 bases between them. The CDR3 has 15 residues. CDR3 residues: CASSLARSYSYEQYF. CDR3 DNA: TGTGCCAGCAGCTTAGCGCGTAGCTACTCCTACGAGCAGTACTTC.